The 17 T cell receptor beta chains in this list originate from one sample, sequenced in a study of blood T cell repertoires in COVID-19. TCRdb's copy holds only in-frame clones and misses some; the assay was immunoSEQ multiplex PCR. The data show some 250,000 clones, roughly four fifths seen once. Sequences were obtained from peripheral blood. The origin of the receptors is an elderly woman with COVID-19, enrolled during active disease.

The chain links TRBV30 to TRBJ1-2; 10 bases line up with TRBD1. The CDR3 totals 13 residues. The V segment lost 5 bases and the J segment 6 bases; nucleotides outside the gene matches: 6. CDR1 and CDR2 (germline): GTSNPN, SVGIG (reference sequence). CDR3 region: CAWALGTGDGYTF. The CDR3 region has the DNA TGTGCCTGGGCCCTCGGGACAGGGGATGGCTACACCTTC.

This clone was recorded a few times. V and J are TRBV5-4 and TRBJ2-7; 11 positions match TRBD2. Trimming took 2 bases from V and 2 from J; bases not matched to a gene: 3. There are 15 residues in the CDR3. Germline lookup yields CDR1 SGHNT and CDR2 YYREEE (reference sequence). The CDR3 sequence: CASSLGLAGPYEQYF. The CDR3 nucleotides read TGTGCCAGCAGCTTAGGACTAGCGGGCCCCTACGAGCAGTACTTC.

This chain joins TRBV28 and TRBJ1-2; D remains unclear. The CDR3 has 16 amino acids. Germline CDR1 reads MDHEN; CDR2 reads SYDVKM. The V gene lost 8 bases and the J gene lost 2 bases, with 21 bases spanning the gap. The CDR3 DNA sequence: TGTGCCAGCGATTTTAAAAAGGCAGGACTAAACTATGGCTACACCTTC. Protein product: CASDFKKAGLNYGYTF.

The CDR3 region is CASSFTQGKPAYEQYF. CDR3 in DNA: TGTGCCAGCAGTTTCACTCAGGGGAAACCCGCCTACGAGCAGTACTTC. The chain employs TRBV6-2 or TRBV6-3 and TRBJ2-7; a possible D gene is TRBD1 (6 bases). With 4 bases removed from V and 2 bases from J, the gap between germline ends came to 18 bases. CDR1 is MNHEY, CDR2 SVGEGT, per germline. The CDR3 has 16 residues.

V is TRBV15 and J is TRBJ1-5; possible D gene TRBD1, 6 bases. Germline lookup yields CDR1 LNHNV and CDR2 YYDKDF (reference sequence). This CDR3 is built from 19 residues. V gave up 1 base and J gave up 0 bases, with 19 bases separating them. As DNA, the CDR3 is TGTGCCACCAGCAGAGTTACACGGACAGATCTTTATAGCAATCAGCCCCAGCATTTT. It encodes CATSRVTRTDLYSNQPQHF.

This clone was seen a handful of times. The chain has TRBV7-5 and TRBJ1-2; the D call of TRBD1 is as the table states it, not checked on the DNA. TRBV7-5 is recorded as a pseudogene. The CDR3 consists of 17 residues. In DNA form, the CDR3 reads TGTGCCAGAAGCTTAACCTCCCAGGCCGAAGCTAACTATGGCTACACCTTC. Its translation is CARSLTSQAEANYGYTF.

The V call is TRBV18, the J call TRBJ2-1; D possibly corresponds to TRBD2 (6 bases). The CDR3 extends over 15 amino acids. Per the germline V gene, CDR1 is KGHSH and CDR2 is LQKENI. V was cut by 4 bases and J by 3 bases, with 13 bases left in between. The CDR3 is CASSLGTGGYNEQFF. The CDR3 nucleotides are TGTGCCAGCTCACTTGGGACCGGGGGCTACAATGAGCAGTTCTTC. The whole variable domain, filled in from reference TRBV18 and TRBJ2-1, reads NAGVMQNPRHLVRRRGQEARLRCSPMKGHSHVYWYRQLPEEGLKFMVYLQKENIIDESGMPKERFSAEFPKEGPSILRIQQVVRGDSAAYFCASSLGTGGYNEQFFGPGTRLTVL.

This chain connects TRBV11-2 to TRBJ2-7; no definite D call. The length of the CDR3 is 14 residues. CDR1 is SGHAT, CDR2 FQNNGV, per germline. Trimming shortened V by 0 bases and J by 1 base, and 7 bases separated the two germline ends. In DNA form, the CDR3 reads TGTGCCAGCAGCTTAGATCGTCGGTCCTACGAGCAGTACTTC. It yields the protein CASSLDRRSYEQYF.

CDR3 sequence reads: CAWGEGRAHEQYF. The CDR3 DNA reads as TGTGCCTGGGGGGAGGGCAGGGCCCACGAGCAGTACTTC. V is TRBV30 and J is TRBJ2-7; the match to TRBD2 covers 7 bases. Per the germline V gene, CDR1 is GTSNPN and CDR2 is SVGIG (reference sequence). The length of the CDR3 is 13 residues. After removal of 5 bases from V and 5 bases from J, the junction contained 9 bases not matched to a gene.

The CDR3, as DNA: TGTGCCAGCTCACCACCAGGAGGACTATATGGAAACACCATATATTTT. It encodes CASSPPGGLYGNTIYF. This sequence joins TRBV18 and TRBJ1-3; D remains unclear. CDR1 KGHSH and CDR2 LQKENI come from the germline V gene. The CDR3 runs to 16 residues. Trimming pared 0 bases from V and 3 bases from J, leaving 12 bases between.

The genes are TRBV19 and TRBJ1-2, with D tentatively TRBD1 (6 bases). Germline loops: CDR1 LNHDA, CDR2 SQIVND (reference sequence). V shed 9 bases and J shed 2 bases, with 19 bases lying between them. The CDR3 extends over 15 amino acids. CDR3 DNA: TGTGCCAGCCGGGACACCAGGTTACCCAACTATGGCTACACCTTC. Protein: CASRDTRLPNYGYTF.

The chain has TRBV7-2 and TRBJ2-1; D may be TRBD1 (6 bases). The CDR3 is made up of 15 amino acids. Germline assignment: CDR1 SGHTA and CDR2 FQGNSA. The V end lost 5 bases, the J end lost 9 bases, and 20 bases lay between the germline ends. This CDR3 reads CASSLTTIPGVEQFF. CDR3 coding DNA: TGTGCCAGCAGCCTAACCACCATACCAGGGGTTGAGCAGTTCTTC.

Regarding this clone: The junction departs from the called germline gene at one end, perhaps through a read error. This sequence joins TRBV7-7 and TRBJ2-3; 11 bases are shared with TRBD2. This CDR3 contains 14 residues. Germline CDR1 is SSHAT and CDR2 is FNYEAQ (reference sequence). The CDR3 DNA reads TGTGCTAGCAGCCCAGGACTAGCGGGAGATACGCAGTATTTT. This translates into CASSPGLAGDTQYF.

The rearrangement joins TRBV7-2 to TRBJ2-7, with D perhaps TRBD2 (5 bases). Germline-derived CDR1 and CDR2 are SGHTA and FQGNSA. V shed 4 bases and J shed 7 bases, with 14 bases lying between them. The CDR3 has 13 residues. Here the CDR3 reads CASSSDWPGEQYF. The CDR3 region has the DNA TGTGCCAGCAGCTCAGACTGGCCGGGGGAGCAGTACTTC.

This clone appeared once. V and J are TRBV5-6 and TRBJ1-5; D not resolved. The CDR3 is made up of 13 amino acids. V was shortened by 2 bases and J by 3 bases, with 6 bases between the two germline ends. Per germline, CDR1 SGHDT and CDR2 YYEEEE. The CDR3, as DNA: TGTGCCAGCAGCTTTAGCATCAATCAGCCCCAGCATTTT. It codes for CASSFSINQPQHF.

The chain links TRBV2 to TRBJ2-3; 8 bases match TRBD2. V lost 7 bases, J lost 6 bases, and 9 bases stayed unmatched. In germline, CDR1 is SNHLY, CDR2 FYNNEI. The CDR3 consists of 14 residues. As DNA, the CDR3 is TGTGCCAGCAACCCCGGGACTAGGATCGATACGCAGTATTTT. This codes for CASNPGTRIDTQYF.

This chain links TRBV28 with TRBJ1-5; D is undetermined. The CDR3 loop spans 16 amino acids. Germline V lookup: CDR1 MDHEN, CDR2 SYDVKM. Trimming cost V 4 bases and J 0 bases, with 13 bases left between them. The CDR3, as DNA: TGTGCCAGCAGTTCTTACGCGAGGGTTAGCAATCAGCCCCAGCATTTT. The encoded protein is CASSSYARVSNQPQHF.